These 22 T cell receptor beta chains originate from one sample sequenced in a study of glioma-infiltrating T cells after dendritic cell vaccination. Sample time point: after dendritic cell vaccination, including at tumor progression/relapse. Sequenced by immunoSEQ multiplex PCR; TCRdb stores in-frame clones only, minus some. The sample comprises fewer than 70,000 clones, approximately 87% of which are singletons, and roughly 8.5% rests with the top ten. The sequencing here drew on blood, taken after dendritic cell vaccination. All receptors derive from a human donor with glioblastoma.

This clone showed up just once. The chain combines TRBV7-9 with TRBJ1-6; possible D gene TRBD1, 6 bases. V dropped 2 bases and J dropped 9 bases, with 17 bases sitting between them. CDR1 and CDR2 (germline): SEHNR, FQNEAQ (reference sequence). The CDR3 spans 16 residues. The CDR3 reads CASSLTQGGWSSPLHF. The CDR3 nucleotides are TGTGCCAGCAGCTTAACACAGGGAGGGTGGAGTTCACCCCTCCACTTT. Filled out from reference TRBV7-9 and TRBJ1-6, the complete variable domain reads DTGVSQNPRHKITKRGQNVTFRCDPISEHNRLYWYRQTLGQGPEFLTYFQNEAQLEKSRLLSDRFSAERPKGSFSTLEIQRTEQGDSAMYLCASSLTQGGWSSPLHFGNGTRLTVT.

The chain has TRBV14 and TRBJ2-7; no definite D call. The V end lost 0 bases, the J end lost 1 base, and 16 bases lay between the germline ends. This CDR3 spans 17 amino acids. Germline V CDR1 and CDR2: SGHDN, FVKESK. The CDR3 region is CASSQDGLTTRSYEQYF. Here the CDR3 DNA reads TGTGCCAGCAGCCAAGATGGGTTGACAACCCGATCCTACGAGCAGTACTTC. The full variable domain, completed using reference TRBV14 and TRBJ2-7, is EAGVTQFPSHSVIEKGQTVTLRCDPISGHDNLYWYRRVMGKEIKFLLHFVKESKQDESGMPNNRFLAERTGGTYSTLKVQPAELEDSGVYFCASSQDGLTTRSYEQYFGPGTRLTVT.

This clone occurred once. V is TRBV11-2 and J is TRBJ2-7; 9 bases align to TRBD2. The CDR3 sequence is 15 residues long. Germline assignment: CDR1 SGHAT and CDR2 FQNNGV. V lost 6 bases, J lost 4 bases, and 10 bases stayed unmatched. The CDR3 protein is CASSPFGGGEYEQYF. As DNA, the CDR3 is TGTGCCAGCAGTCCTTTCGGCGGGGGGGAATACGAGCAGTACTTC.

The gene calls are TRBV9 and TRBJ1-6, with D possibly being TRBD1 (6 bases). CDR3 size: 14 residues. Between the trimmed V and J ends, which lost 0 bases and 10 bases, there was a span of 11 bases. CDR1 is SGDLS and CDR2 is YYNGEE in the germline V gene. CDR3 DNA: TGTGCCAGCAGCGTAGAGGGGGTGAGATCACCCCTCCACTTT. Protein sequence: CASSVEGVRSPLHF. The variable domain in full, with the rest retrieved from reference TRBV9 and TRBJ1-6, is DSGVTQTPKHLITATGQRVTLRCSPRSGDLSVYWYQQSLDQGLQFLIQYYNGEERAKGNILERFSAQQFPDLHSELNLSSLELGDSALYFCASSVEGVRSPLHFGNGTRLTVT.

J is TRBJ1-1 and V is TRBV29-1; 7 nucleotides agree with TRBD1. The germline V gene has CDR1 SQVTM and CDR2 ANQGSEA. The CDR3 has 11 residues. V lost 7 bases, J lost 6 bases, and 5 bases stayed unmatched. CDR3 nucleotide sequence: TGCAGCGCCAACAGGGGAGCTGAAGCTTTCTTT. Protein sequence: CSANRGAEAFF.

This clone has a handful of counts. The chain is built from TRBV18 and TRBJ2-4; 8 nucleotides agree with TRBD1. Per the germline V gene, CDR1 is KGHSH and CDR2 is LQKENI. The CDR3 extends over 15 amino acids. Germline trimming cut 6 bases from V and 1 base from J; bases unmatched to any gene: 5. The CDR3 DNA follows: TGTGCCAGCTCTCAGGACAGGGCGGCCAAAAACATTCAGTACTTC. Amino acid sequence: CASSQDRAAKNIQYF. Full variable domain (remainder filled in from reference TRBV18 and TRBJ2-4): NAGVMQNPRHLVRRRGQEARLRCSPMKGHSHVYWYRQLPEEGLKFMVYLQKENIIDESGMPKERFSAEFPKEGPSILRIQQVVRGDSAAYFCASSQDRAAKNIQYFGAGTRLSVL.

The rearrangement joins TRBV7-9 to TRBJ2-2; D unclear. V gave up 1 base and J gave up 6 bases, with 18 bases separating them. CDR1 SEHNR and CDR2 FQNEAQ come from the germline V gene (reference sequence). The CDR3 contains 17 residues. DNA of the CDR3: TGTGCCAGCAGCTTAGAGGTGTATACAGACGCCTCCGGGGAGCTGTTTTTT. As protein: CASSLEVYTDASGELFF.

The J gene is TRBJ2-7, the V gene TRBV2; no firm D call. This CDR3 comprises 14 residues. Trimming cost V 2 bases and J 4 bases, with 12 bases left between them. CDR1 is SNHLY and CDR2 is FYNNEI in the germline V gene. The CDR3 is CASSEWHPVYEQYF. The CDR3 coding sequence is TGTGCCAGCAGTGAATGGCACCCTGTATACGAGCAGTACTTC.

Note on this clone: The sample carries other DNA sequences with the same CDR3. The CDR3 region has the DNA TGTGCCTGGACTATGGGACAGAGAAATTCACCCCTCCACTTT. Translated, it gives CAWTMGQRNSPLHF. This chain joins TRBV30 and TRBJ1-6, with 7 bases that match TRBD1. Germline assignment: CDR1 GTSNPN and CDR2 SVGIG (reference sequence). V was clipped by 4 bases and J by 7 bases; unmatched bases: 7. The CDR3 has 14 residues.

The chain joins TRBV5-5 to TRBJ2-1; a possible D gene is TRBD1 (6 bases). Trimming removed 3 bases at V and 7 bases at J, with 11 bases between. Germline V lookup: CDR1 SGHKS, CDR2 YYEKEE (reference sequence). This CDR3 is built from 13 residues. In DNA, the CDR3 is TGTGCCAGCAGCTATGACAGGTATAATGAGCAGTTCTTC. This codes for CASSYDRYNEQFF.

The V gene is TRBV5-1, the J gene TRBJ1-3; 10 bases are a match to TRBD1. Unmatched junction bases numbered 5, after V lost 0 bases and J lost 8 bases. Germline assignment: CDR1 SGHRS and CDR2 YFSETQ. This CDR3 has 15 amino acids. CDR3 sequence reads: CASSLAGTGEHTIYF. Written as DNA, the CDR3 is TGCGCCAGCAGCTTGGCGGGGACAGGGGAGCACACCATATATTTT.

The chain has TRBV5-4 and TRBJ2-7; D unclear. Germline lookup yields CDR1 SGHNT and CDR2 YYREEE (reference sequence). The ends were cut back, 3 bases at V and 4 bases at J, with 14 bases in the middle. The CDR3 extends over 14 amino acids. For the CDR3, the DNA is TGTGCCAGCAGCTCCATCGGTCAGACTTACGAGCAGTACTTC. Amino acids: CASSSIGQTYEQYF.

The CDR3 region is CASSLVGGDEQYF. The CDR3 coding sequence is TGTGCCAGCAGCTTGGTCGGGGGTGACGAGCAGTACTTC. V and J are TRBV5-4 and TRBJ2-7; maybe TRBD2 (6 bases). The CDR3 has 13 amino acids. CDR1 is SGHNT, CDR2 YYREEE, per germline (reference sequence). The ends were cut back, 0 bases at V and 5 bases at J, with 9 bases in the middle.

The chain couples TRBV4-2 to TRBJ2-7, with D possibly being TRBD1 (6 bases). The germline gives CDR1 LGHNA, CDR2 YNFKEQ. This CDR3 spans 16 amino acids. Trimming shortened V by 0 bases and J by 1 base, and 13 bases separated the two germline ends. The CDR3: CASSQDGQGISYEQYF. In nucleotides, the CDR3 is TGTGCCAGCAGCCAAGACGGGCAGGGGATTTCCTACGAGCAGTACTTC.

Notes on this clone: A far larger clone differs by one base, so this is likely a read error. CDR3 nucleotides: TGTGCCAGCAGCTTATTCCCGGACAGGTGGGACAATGAGCAGCTCTTC. It specifies CASSLFPDRWDNEQLF. The gene calls are TRBV11-2 and TRBJ2-7, with 7 bases aligning to TRBD1. The CDR3 length is 16 residues. Germline-derived CDR1 and CDR2 are SGHAT and FQNNGV. Based on the CDR3 plus reference TRBV11-2 and TRBJ2-7, the full variable domain is EAGVAQSPRYKIIEKRQSVAFWCNPISGHATLYWYQQILGQGPKLLIQFQNNGVVDDSQLPKDRFSAERLKGVDSTLKIQPAKLEDSAVYLCASSLFPDRWDNEQLFGPGTRLTVT.

This sequence joins TRBV11-3 and TRBJ2-7; 10 bases fit TRBD1. The trim removed 6 bases at V and 8 bases at J, leaving 7 bases unmatched. The length of the CDR3 is 13 residues. Per the germline V gene, CDR1 is SGHNT and CDR2 is YENEEA. DNA for the CDR3: TGTGCCAGCAGTTTTGGGACAGGGGAACAGCAGTACTTC. Its protein is CASSFGTGEQQYF. Drawing the rest from reference TRBV11-3 and TRBJ2-7, the complete variable domain is EAGVVQSPRYKIIEKKQPVAFWCNPISGHNTLYWYLQNLGQGPELLIRYENEEAVDDSQLPKDRFSAERLKGVDSTLKIQPAELGDSAVYLCASSFGTGEQQYFGPGTRLTVT.

The V gene is TRBV4-3, the J gene TRBJ2-7, with a tentative D call TRBD1 (5 bases). The V and J ends lost 6 bases and 3 bases respectively, with 18 bases between them. The CDR3 is 15 residues long. Germline V lookup: CDR1 LGHNA, CDR2 YSLEER. In DNA, the CDR3 is TGCGCCAGCAGTCTAGGGGCAGCCGGGCTCTACGAGCAGTACTTC. This codes for CASSLGAAGLYEQYF.

The chain recombines TRBV4-1 with TRBJ2-3, with TRBD2 identical over 8 bases. The CDR3 consists of 20 residues. Per germline, CDR1 MGHRA and CDR2 YSYEKL. V shed 2 bases and J 4 bases; nucleotides not matched to a gene: 20. CDR3 coding DNA: TGCGCCAGCAGCCAACAATTCAATCCGGGACTAGTTCGGTCTTCAGATACGCAGTATTTT. This sequence encodes CASSQQFNPGLVRSSDTQYF.

This clone has only a few counts. V gene TRBV28 combines with J gene TRBJ2-3, with TRBD2 identical over 12 bases. The CDR3 spans 17 residues. V lost 0 bases and J lost 6; bases outside the gene matches: 7. Germline lookup yields CDR1 MDHEN and CDR2 SYDVKM. CDR3 region: CASSLWATSGGLDTQYF. In nucleotides, the CDR3 is TGTGCCAGCAGTTTATGGGCCACTAGCGGGGGGTTGGATACGCAGTATTTT. The full variable domain, with the rest looked up from reference TRBV28 and TRBJ2-3, is DVKVTQSSRYLVKRTGEKVFLECVQDMDHENMFWYRQDPGLGLRLIYFSYDVKMKEKGDIPEGYSVSREKKERFSLILESASTNQTSMYLCASSLWATSGGLDTQYFGPGTRLTVL.

CDR3 loop: CASSRNRGGREKLFF. CDR3 sequence (DNA): TGCGCCAGCAGCCGCAACAGGGGAGGACGTGAAAAACTGTTTTTT. V usage is TRBV4-3 and J usage is TRBJ1-4, with 7 bases fitting TRBD1. The V and J ends lost 4 bases and 7 bases, in that order; junction bases with no gene match: 9. The CDR3 spans 15 residues. The germline V gene has CDR1 LGHNA and CDR2 YSLEER.

The genes are TRBV11-1 and TRBJ2-7; the match to TRBD1 covers 11 bases. The germline CDR1 and CDR2 sequences are SGHAT and FQDESV (reference sequence). V trimming: 4 bases; J trimming: 4 bases; junction bases outside the gene matches: 3. The CDR3 loop spans 14 amino acids. CDR3 sequence: CASSWGQGEYEQYF. DNA for the CDR3: TGTGCCAGCAGCTGGGGACAGGGGGAATACGAGCAGTACTTC.

The gene calls are TRBV4-1 and TRBJ2-1, with D possibly TRBD1 on 5 matching bases. CDR1 and CDR2 (germline): MGHRA, YSYEKL. The CDR3 has 12 residues. Trimming cost V 1 base and J 9 bases, with 7 bases left between them. In DNA, the CDR3 is TGCGCCAGCAGCCAAGGGGGCATTGAGCAGTTCTTC. Translating it yields CASSQGGIEQFF.